At least ten counts were recorded for the clone carrying this T cell receptor (beta chain). Its antigen remains unidentified. Germline assignment: CDR1 DFQATT and CDR2 SNEGSKA (reference sequence). This CDR3 region has 17 residues. The trim removed 2 bases at V and 3 bases at J, leaving 11 bases unmatched. The sample originates from a study of T-cell reconstitution after alpha-beta-depleted transplantation in children. The study's findings and limits: After transplant, high TCRbeta diversity at day 60 in some patients arose from surviving recipient T cells and thymic progenitors. T-cell counts and diversity were attributed mostly to newly produced T cells one year after transplant. Alpha-beta T cells about two months after transplant reportedly derived from several hundred expanded graft clones.

A TCRbeta library incorporating unique molecular identifiers was prepared. Using its own MiXCR run on the PCR reads, TCRdb lists one record per CDR3 protein. The data hold 250,000 to 300,000 distinct CDR3 sequences, with 11% observed a single time. Sequences were derived from peripheral blood, sampled 180 days after TCRalphabeta/CD19-depleted stem cell transplant. This chain uses TRBV20-1 with TRBJ2-3, with TRBD2 matching 10 bases. The source is a male patient between 2 and 15 years old who had a stem cell transplant for chronic granulomatous disease, so the T cells may come from the graft donor. CDR3 nucleotide sequence: TGCAGTGCTAGATTCGTGCAAGCGGGGGGGCGTACAGATACGCAGTATTTT. It specifies CSARFVQAGGRTDTQYF.